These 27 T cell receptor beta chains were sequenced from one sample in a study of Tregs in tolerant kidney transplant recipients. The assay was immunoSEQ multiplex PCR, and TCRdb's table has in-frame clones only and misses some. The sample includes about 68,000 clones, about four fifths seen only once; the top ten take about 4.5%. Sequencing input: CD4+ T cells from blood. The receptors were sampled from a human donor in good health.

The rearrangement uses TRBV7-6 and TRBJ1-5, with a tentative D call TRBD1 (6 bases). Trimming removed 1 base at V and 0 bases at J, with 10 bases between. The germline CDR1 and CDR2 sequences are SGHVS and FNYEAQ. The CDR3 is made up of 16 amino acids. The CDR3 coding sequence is TGTGCCAGCAGCTTAGGGACAGCTTATAGCAATCAGCCCCAGCATTTT. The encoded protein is CASSLGTAYSNQPQHF. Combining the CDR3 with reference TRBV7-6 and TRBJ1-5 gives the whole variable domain GAGVSQSPRYKVTKRGQDVALRCDPISGHVSLYWYRQALGQGPEFLTYFNYEAQQDKSGLPNDRFSAERPEGSISTLTIQRTEQRDSAMYRCASSLGTAYSNQPQHFGDGTRLSIL.

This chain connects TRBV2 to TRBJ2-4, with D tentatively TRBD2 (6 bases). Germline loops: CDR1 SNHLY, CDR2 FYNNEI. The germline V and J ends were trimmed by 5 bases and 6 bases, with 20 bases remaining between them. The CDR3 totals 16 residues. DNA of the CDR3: TGTGCCAGCAGTTTAGAGGGACTCACAGCCGGAAACATTCAGTACTTC. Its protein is CASSLEGLTAGNIQYF.

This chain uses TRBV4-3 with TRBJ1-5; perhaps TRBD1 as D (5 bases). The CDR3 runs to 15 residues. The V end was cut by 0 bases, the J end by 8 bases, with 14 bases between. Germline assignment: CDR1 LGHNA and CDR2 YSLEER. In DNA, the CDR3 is TGCGCCAGCAGCCAAGAAAACAGGCCCACTGAGCCCCAGCATTTT. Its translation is CASSQENRPTEPQHF.

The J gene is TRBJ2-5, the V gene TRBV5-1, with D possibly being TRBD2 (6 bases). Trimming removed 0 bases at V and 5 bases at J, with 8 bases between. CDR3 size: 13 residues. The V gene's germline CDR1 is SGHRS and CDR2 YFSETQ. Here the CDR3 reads CASSLGRGETQYF. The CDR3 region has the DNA TGCGCCAGCAGCTTGGGGAGGGGTGAGACCCAGTACTTC.

CDR3 sequence: CASSEGQNTLYTF. The CDR3 coding sequence is TGTGCCAGCAGTGAAGGACAGAACACCCTCTACACCTTC. The chain links TRBV6-1 to TRBJ1-2, with D possibly being TRBD1 (5 bases). This CDR3 has 13 amino acids. From germline, CDR1 is MNHNS and CDR2 SASEGT. Trimming removed 1 base at V and 10 bases at J, with 13 bases between.

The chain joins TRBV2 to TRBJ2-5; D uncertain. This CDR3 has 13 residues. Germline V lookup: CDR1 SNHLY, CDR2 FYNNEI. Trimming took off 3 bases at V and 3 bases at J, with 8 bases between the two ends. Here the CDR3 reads CASSDLDEETQYF. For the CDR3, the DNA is TGTGCCAGCAGTGACCTAGACGAAGAGACCCAGTACTTC. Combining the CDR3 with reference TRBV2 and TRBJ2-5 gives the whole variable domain EPEVTQTPSHQVTQMGQEVILRCVPISNHLYFYWYRQILGQKVEFLVSFYNNEISEKSEIFDDQFSVERPDGSNFTLKIRSTKLEDSAMYFCASSDLDEETQYFGPGTRLLVL.

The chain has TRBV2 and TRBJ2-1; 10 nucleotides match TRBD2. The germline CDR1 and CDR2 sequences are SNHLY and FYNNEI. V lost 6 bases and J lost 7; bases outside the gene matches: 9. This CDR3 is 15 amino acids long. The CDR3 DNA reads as TGTGCCAGCAGGGCAATAGCGGGAGGAGAGAATGAGCAGTTCTTC. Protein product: CASRAIAGGENEQFF.

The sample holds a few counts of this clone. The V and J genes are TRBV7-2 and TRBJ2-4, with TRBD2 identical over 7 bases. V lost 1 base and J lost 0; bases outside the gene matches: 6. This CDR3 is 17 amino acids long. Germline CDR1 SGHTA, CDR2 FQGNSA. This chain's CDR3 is CASSLEGGGLAKNIQYF. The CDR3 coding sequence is TGTGCCAGCAGCTTAGAGGGCGGGGGACTAGCCAAAAACATTCAGTACTTC.

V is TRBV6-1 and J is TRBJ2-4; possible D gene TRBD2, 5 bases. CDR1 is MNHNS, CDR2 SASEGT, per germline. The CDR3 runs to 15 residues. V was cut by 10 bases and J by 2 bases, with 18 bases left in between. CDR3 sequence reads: CANSPDPGTKNIQYF. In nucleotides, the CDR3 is TGTGCCAACAGCCCCGACCCGGGGACCAAAAACATTCAGTACTTC.

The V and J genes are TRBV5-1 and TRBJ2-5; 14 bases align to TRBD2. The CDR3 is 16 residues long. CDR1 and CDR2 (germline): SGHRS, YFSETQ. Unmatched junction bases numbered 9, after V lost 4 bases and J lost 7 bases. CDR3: CASSQTSGGDHGTQYF. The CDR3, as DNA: TGCGCCAGCAGCCAGACTAGCGGGGGGGACCATGGGACCCAGTACTTC.

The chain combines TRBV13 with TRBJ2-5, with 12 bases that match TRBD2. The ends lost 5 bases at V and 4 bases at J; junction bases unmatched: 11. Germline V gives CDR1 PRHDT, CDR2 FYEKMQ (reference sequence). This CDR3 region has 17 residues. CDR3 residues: CASSHYRTSGDSETQYF. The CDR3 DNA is TGTGCCAGCAGCCACTACCGGACTAGCGGGGACTCAGAGACCCAGTACTTC.

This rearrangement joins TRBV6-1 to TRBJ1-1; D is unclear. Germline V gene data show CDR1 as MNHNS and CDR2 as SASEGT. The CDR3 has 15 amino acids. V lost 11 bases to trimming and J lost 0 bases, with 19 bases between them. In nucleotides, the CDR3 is TGTGCCGGGAAGGACGGTTCACTCATGAACACTGAAGCTTTCTTT. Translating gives CAGKDGSLMNTEAFF.

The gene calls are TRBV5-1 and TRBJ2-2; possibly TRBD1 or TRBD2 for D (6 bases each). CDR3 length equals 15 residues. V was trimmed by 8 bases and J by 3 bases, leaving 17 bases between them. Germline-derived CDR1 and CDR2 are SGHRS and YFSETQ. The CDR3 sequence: CASGGSGADTGELFF. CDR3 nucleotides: TGCGCCAGTGGAGGGTCAGGGGCGGACACCGGGGAGCTGTTTTTT.

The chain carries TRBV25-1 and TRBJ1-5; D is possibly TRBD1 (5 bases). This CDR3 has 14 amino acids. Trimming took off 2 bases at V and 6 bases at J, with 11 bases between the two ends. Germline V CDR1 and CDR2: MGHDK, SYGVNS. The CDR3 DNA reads TGTGCCAGCAGTGAAAGGGGCAGGGCTCAGCCCCAGCATTTT. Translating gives CASSERGRAQPQHF.

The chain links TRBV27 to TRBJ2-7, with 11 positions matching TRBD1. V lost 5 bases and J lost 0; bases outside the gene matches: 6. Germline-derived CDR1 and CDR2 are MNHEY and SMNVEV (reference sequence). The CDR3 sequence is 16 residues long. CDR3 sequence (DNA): TGTGCCAGCAGTCGGTTAGGGACAGGGGGCTCCTACGAGCAGTACTTC. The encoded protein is CASSRLGTGGSYEQYF.

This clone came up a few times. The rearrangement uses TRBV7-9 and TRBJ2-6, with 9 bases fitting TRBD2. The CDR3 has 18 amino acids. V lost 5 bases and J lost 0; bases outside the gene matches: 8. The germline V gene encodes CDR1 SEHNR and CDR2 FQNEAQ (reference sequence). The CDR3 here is CASSRMTSGSSGANVLTF. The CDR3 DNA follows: TGTGCCAGCAGCCGAATGACTAGCGGTAGCTCTGGGGCCAACGTCCTGACTTTC.

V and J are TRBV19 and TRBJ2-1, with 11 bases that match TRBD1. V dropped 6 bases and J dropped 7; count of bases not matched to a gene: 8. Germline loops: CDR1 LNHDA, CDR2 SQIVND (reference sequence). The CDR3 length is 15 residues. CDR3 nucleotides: TGTGCCAGTAGCCCCGGGACAGGGGGGGGGAATGAGCAGTTCTTC. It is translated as CASSPGTGGGNEQFF.

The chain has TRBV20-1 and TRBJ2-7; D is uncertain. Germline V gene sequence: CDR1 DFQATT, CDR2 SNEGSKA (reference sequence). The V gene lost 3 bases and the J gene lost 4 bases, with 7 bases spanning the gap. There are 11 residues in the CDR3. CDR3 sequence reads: CSASNLYEQYF. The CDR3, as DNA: TGCAGTGCTAGTAACCTTTACGAGCAGTACTTC.

The CDR3 loop is CASSLEQGRQFF. As DNA, the CDR3 is TGTGCCAGCAGCTTGGAACAGGGAAGGCAGTTCTTC. The chain recombines TRBV5-4 with TRBJ2-1; D is possibly TRBD1 (6 bases). Trimming pared 0 bases from V and 12 bases from J, leaving 10 bases between. The CDR3 has 12 residues. Germline V gene sequence: CDR1 SGHNT, CDR2 YYREEE (reference sequence).

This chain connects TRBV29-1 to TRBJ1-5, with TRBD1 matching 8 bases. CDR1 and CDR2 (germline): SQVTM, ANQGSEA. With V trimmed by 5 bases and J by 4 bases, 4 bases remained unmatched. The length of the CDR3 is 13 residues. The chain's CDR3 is CSVRTGRNQPQHF. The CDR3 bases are TGCAGCGTTAGGACAGGGCGTAATCAGCCCCAGCATTTT.

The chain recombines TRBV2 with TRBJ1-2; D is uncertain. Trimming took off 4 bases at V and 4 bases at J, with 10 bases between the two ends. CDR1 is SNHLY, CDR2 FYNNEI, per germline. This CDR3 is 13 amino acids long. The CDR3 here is CASSVAGLYGYTF. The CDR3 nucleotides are TGTGCCAGCAGTGTGGCAGGTCTCTATGGCTACACCTTC. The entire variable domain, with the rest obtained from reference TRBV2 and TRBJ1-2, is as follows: EPEVTQTPSHQVTQMGQEVILRCVPISNHLYFYWYRQILGQKVEFLVSFYNNEISEKSEIFDDQFSVERPDGSNFTLKIRSTKLEDSAMYFCASSVAGLYGYTFGSGTRLTVV.

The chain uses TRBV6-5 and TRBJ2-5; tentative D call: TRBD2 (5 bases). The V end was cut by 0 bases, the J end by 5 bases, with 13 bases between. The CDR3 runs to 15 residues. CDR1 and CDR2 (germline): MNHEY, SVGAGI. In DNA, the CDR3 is TGTGCCAGCAGTTACTCGACTTTGCGCGGGGAGACCCAGTACTTC. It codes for CASSYSTLRGETQYF.

CDR3 nucleotide sequence: TGTGCCATCAAGGGGGACGGCCTCCTTGCGAATCAGCCCCAGCATTTT. Translation gives CAIKGDGLLANQPQHF. This chain connects TRBV10-3 to TRBJ1-5, with a possible D match to TRBD1 (6 bases). Germline-derived CDR1 and CDR2 are ENHRY and SYGVKD. The CDR3 runs 16 residues. V was cut by 7 bases and J by 4 bases, with 20 bases left in between.

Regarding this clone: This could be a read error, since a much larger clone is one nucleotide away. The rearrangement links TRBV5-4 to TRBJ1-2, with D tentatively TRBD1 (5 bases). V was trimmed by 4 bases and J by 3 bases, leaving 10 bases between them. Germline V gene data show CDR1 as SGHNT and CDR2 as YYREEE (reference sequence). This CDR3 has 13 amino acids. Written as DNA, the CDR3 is TGTGCCAGCAGCCCTGACAGACACTATGGCTACACCTTC. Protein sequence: CASSPDRHYGYTF.

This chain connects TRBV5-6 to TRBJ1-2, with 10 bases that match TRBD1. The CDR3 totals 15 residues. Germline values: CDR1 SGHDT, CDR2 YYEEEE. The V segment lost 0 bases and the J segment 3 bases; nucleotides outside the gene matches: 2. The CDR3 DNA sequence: TGTGCCAGCAGCTTGGGGACAGGGGGGTACTATGGCTACACCTTC. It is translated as CASSLGTGGYYGYTF.

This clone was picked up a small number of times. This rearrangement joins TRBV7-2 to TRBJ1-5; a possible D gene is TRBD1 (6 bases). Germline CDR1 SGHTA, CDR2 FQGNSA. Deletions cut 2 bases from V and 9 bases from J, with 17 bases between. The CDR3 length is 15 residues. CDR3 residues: CASSLFGGGPSPQHF. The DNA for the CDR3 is TGTGCCAGCAGCTTATTTGGGGGCGGTCCCTCGCCCCAGCATTTT.

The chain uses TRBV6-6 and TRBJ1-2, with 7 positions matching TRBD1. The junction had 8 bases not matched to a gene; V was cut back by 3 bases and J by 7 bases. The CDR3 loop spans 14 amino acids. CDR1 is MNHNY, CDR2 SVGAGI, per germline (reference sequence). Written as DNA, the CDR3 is TGTGCCAGCAGTTATGTAAAGGGGGCGGGTGGCTACACCTTC. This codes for CASSYVKGAGGYTF.